This T cell receptor (beta chain) was captured in a study of monozygotic twins with inflammatory bowel disease. The study, taken as a whole, reports: Different T cell subtypes could not be distinguished. With inverse Simpson as the measure, TCRbeta diversity was lower in IBD patients than in healthy co-twins.

About this clonotype itself: Its matching antigen is unknown.

Using eight separate reactions per sample, the authors generated cDNA. Nested amplification of TCRalpha and TCRbeta cDNA involved two PCRs of roughly 17 and 9 cycles. From the 5' RACE reads, TCRdb lists one entry per CDR3 protein and no DNA. This table holds approximately 150,000 distinct CDR3 sequences. The CDR3 totals 13 residues. Germline V lookup: CDR1 SEHNR, CDR2 FQNEAQ (reference sequence). Material: blood. This clonotype was sampled from a human donor with ulcerative colitis or Crohn's disease, or a healthy co-twin of an affected twin (not recorded which). The chain is built from TRBV7-9 and TRBJ1-1; TCRdb returns TRBD1, unconfirmable since there is no DNA. The CDR3: CASSPDRSGEAFF. Supplemented by reference TRBV7-9 and TRBJ1-1, the full variable domain reads DTGVSQNPRHKITKRGQNVTFRCDPISEHNRLYWYRQTLGQGPEFLTYFQNEAQLEKSRLLSDRFSAERPKGSFSTLEIQRTEQGDSAMYLCASSPDRSGEAFFGQGTRLTVV.